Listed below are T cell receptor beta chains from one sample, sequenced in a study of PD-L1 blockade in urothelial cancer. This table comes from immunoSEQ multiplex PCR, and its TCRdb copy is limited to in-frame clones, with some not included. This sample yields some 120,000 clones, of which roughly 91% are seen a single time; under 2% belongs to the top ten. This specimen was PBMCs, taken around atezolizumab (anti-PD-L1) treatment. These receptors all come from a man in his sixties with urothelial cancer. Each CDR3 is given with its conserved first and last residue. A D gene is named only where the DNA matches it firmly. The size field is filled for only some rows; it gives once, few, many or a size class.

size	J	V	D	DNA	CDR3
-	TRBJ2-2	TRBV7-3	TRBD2	TGTGCCAGCAGCTTAACGTCTAGCGGAGTCACCGGGGAGCTGTTTTTT	CASSLTSSGVTGELFF
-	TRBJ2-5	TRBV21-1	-	TGTGCCAGCAGCAAAGTGGCAGGGTTGGGGGAGACCCAGTACTTC	CASSKVAGLGETQYF
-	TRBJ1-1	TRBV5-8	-	TGTGCCAGCGCGGGGCAGCTGAACACTGAAGCTTTCTTT	CASAGQLNTEAFF
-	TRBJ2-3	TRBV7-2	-	TGTGCCAGCAGCTTAGCGGCGGGGCCGAACACAGATACGCAGTATTTT	CASSLAAGPNTDTQYF
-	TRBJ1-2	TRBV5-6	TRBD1	TGTGCCAGCAGCTTGTCGACAGGGAGCTACACCTTC	CASSLSTGSYTF
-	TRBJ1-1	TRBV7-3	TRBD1	TGTGCCAGCGCAGGGGGTGACACTGAAGCTTTCTTT	CASAGGDTEAFF
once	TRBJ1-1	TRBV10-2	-	TGCGCCAGCATTTCGGAGGCGGACACTGAAGCTTTCTTT	CASISEADTEAFF
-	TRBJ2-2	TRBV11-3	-	TGTGCCAGCAGTCCTCCCGCAGTAACCGGGGAGCTGTTTTTT	CASSPPAVTGELFF
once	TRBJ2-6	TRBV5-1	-	TGCGCCAGCAGCTTGGTTGGGGGCGCTGGGGCCAACGTCCTGACTTTC	CASSLVGGAGANVLTF
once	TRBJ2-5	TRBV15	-	TGTGCCACCAGCAGAGGGGAGGCTCAAGAGACCCAGTACTTC	CATSRGEAQETQYF
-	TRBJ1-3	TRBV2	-	TGTGCCAGCAGCCTCGGGAAGGCCGGAAACACCATATATTTT	CASSLGKAGNTIYF
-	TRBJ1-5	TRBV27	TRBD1	TGTGCCAGCAGTTTAACAGGGGGTTATGGAAGCAATCAGCCCCAGCATTTT	CASSLTGGYGSNQPQHF
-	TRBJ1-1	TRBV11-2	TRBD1	TGTGCCAGCAGCTTTTCAGGGGGTTTGAACACTGAAGCTTTCTTT	CASSFSGGLNTEAFF
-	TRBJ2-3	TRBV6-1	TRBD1	TGTGCCAGCAGTCTCCCGGGACAGGGGGCAGATACGCAGTATTTT	CASSLPGQGADTQYF
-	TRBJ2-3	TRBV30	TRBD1	TGTGCCTGGAGTACGACAGGGGCACATACGCAGTATTTT	CAWSTTGAHTQYF
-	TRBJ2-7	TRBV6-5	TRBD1	TGTGCCAGCAGTTGGACAGGGTTTCCCCCCTACGAGCAGTACTTC	CASSWTGFPPYEQYF
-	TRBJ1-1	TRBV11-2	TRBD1	TGTGCCAGCAGCCTTCAGGGGGCGGACACTGAAGCTTTCTTT	CASSLQGADTEAFF
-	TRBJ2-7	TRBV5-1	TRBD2	TGCGCCAGCAACAGAGCGGGAGGGCCCGGAGAGCAGTACTTC	CASNRAGGPGEQYF
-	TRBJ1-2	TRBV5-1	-	TGCGCCAGCAGCTTGGTGGTAGACAGGACCTATGGCTACACCTTC	CASSLVVDRTYGYTF
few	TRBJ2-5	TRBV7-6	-	TGTGCCAGCAGCCCGGGTCGAGATCAAGAGACCCAGTACTTC	CASSPGRDQETQYF
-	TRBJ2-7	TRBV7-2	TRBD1	TGTGCCAGCAGCTTATCTTTGGGACAGACCTACGAGCAGTACTTC	CASSLSLGQTYEQYF
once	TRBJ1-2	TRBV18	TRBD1	TGTGCCAGCTCACCAAGGGGACAGGGGATCGCCTACACCTTC	CASSPRGQGIAYTF
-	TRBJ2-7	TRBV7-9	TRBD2	TGTGCCAGCAGCTCGGGACTAGCGGTTGCCCCCTACGAGCAGTACTTC	CASSSGLAVAPYEQYF
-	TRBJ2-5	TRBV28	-	TGTGCCAGCAGCCGTCGTAACAGGGAAGAGACCCAGTACTTC	CASSRRNREETQYF
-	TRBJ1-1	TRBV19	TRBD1	TGTGCCAGTAGTTCGAGACAGGGAAATGTGATGAACACTGAAGCTTTCTTT	CASSSRQGNVMNTEAFF
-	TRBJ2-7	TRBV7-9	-	TGTGCCAGCAGCAGCCTCCCGGGTCCTCCTTACGAGCAGTACTTC	CASSSLPGPPYEQYF
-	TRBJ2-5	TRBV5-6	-	TGTGCCAGCAGCTTCACAGGGCGGCAAGAGACCCAGTACTTC	CASSFTGRQETQYF
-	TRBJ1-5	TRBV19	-	TGTGCCAGTAGTTTTACGGTAGATCAGCCCCAGCATTTT	CASSFTVDQPQHF
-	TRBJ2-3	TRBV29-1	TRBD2	TGCAGCGTTGAAGGGACTAGCGGGGGATTCACAGATACGCAGTATTTT	CSVEGTSGGFTDTQYF
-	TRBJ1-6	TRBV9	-	TGTGCCAGCAGCCCTTTGCCAGGTGGGAATTCACCCCTCCACTTT	CASSPLPGGNSPLHF
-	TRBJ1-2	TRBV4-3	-	TGCGCCAGCAGCCCCGGGGGGCGGGGCAACTATGGCTACACCTTC	CASSPGGRGNYGYTF
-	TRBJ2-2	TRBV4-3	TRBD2	TGCGCCAGCAGCCAGGGACTAGCGGGGGGGTTGGTCACCGGGGAGCTGTTTTTT	CASSQGLAGGLVTGELFF
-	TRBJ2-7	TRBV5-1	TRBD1	TGCGCCAGCAGCTGGGGTGGACAGGGTGGCGAGCAGTACTTC	CASSWGGQGGEQYF
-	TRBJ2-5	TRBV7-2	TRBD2	TGTGCCAGCAGCTCGGGACTACCGCCTTCCCAGTACTTC	CASSSGLPPSQYF
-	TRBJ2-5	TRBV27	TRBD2	TGTGCCAGCAGTCCCGGACTAGCGGGAGGCTTTGAAGAGACCCAGTACTTC	CASSPGLAGGFEETQYF
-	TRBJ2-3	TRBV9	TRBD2	TGTGCCAGCAGCGGCTTAGCGGGAGGGCCCGTGGATACGCAGTATTTT	CASSGLAGGPVDTQYF
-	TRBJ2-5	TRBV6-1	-	TGTGCCAGCAGGTCAACCAGGGGCCAAGAGACCCAGTACTTC	CASRSTRGQETQYF
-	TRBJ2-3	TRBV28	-	TGTGCCAGCAGTTTAGGCAGGGTTTTTGGGACAGATACGCAGTATTTT	CASSLGRVFGTDTQYF
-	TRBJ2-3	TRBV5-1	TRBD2	TGCGCCAGCAACATCCGCGGGGGAGACACAGATACGCAGTATTTT	CASNIRGGDTDTQYF
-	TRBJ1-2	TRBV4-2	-	TGTGCCAGCAGCCTAGAACAGGGCTACCTCTATGGCTACACCTTC	CASSLEQGYLYGYTF
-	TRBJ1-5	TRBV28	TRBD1	TGTGCCAGCAGTGTACAAGGGACAGGGAACGATCAGCCCCAGCATTTT	CASSVQGTGNDQPQHF
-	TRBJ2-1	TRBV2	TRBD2	TGTGCCAGCGGGGGAGCGGGGTTCTACAATGAGCAGTTCTTC	CASGGAGFYNEQFF
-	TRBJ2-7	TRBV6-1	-	TGTGCCAGCAGTGACGGCGGTGGCTACGAGCAGTACTTC	CASSDGGGYEQYF
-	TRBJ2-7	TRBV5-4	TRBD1	TGTGCCAGCAGCAGGGACAGAGGAACCTACGAGCAGTACTTC	CASSRDRGTYEQYF
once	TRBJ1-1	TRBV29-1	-	TGCAGCGTTGTTGGGGAGGACGGTATGAACACTGAAGCTTTCTTT	CSVVGEDGMNTEAFF